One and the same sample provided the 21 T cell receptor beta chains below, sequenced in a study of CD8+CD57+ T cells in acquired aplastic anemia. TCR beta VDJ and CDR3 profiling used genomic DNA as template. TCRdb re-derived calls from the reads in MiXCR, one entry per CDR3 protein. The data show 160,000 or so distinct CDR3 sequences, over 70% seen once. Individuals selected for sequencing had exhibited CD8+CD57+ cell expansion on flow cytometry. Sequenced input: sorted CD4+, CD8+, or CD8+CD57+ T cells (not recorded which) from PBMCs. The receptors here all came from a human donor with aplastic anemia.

CDR3: CASSGPEQYF. As DNA, the CDR3 is TGTGCCAGCTCGGGCCCCGAGCAGTACTTC. The chain carries TRBV6-4 and TRBJ2-7; D is ambiguous. The CDR3 has 10 residues. Trimming removed 8 bases from V and 6 bases from J, with 8 bases in between. Germline values: CDR1 MRHNA, CDR2 SNTAGT.

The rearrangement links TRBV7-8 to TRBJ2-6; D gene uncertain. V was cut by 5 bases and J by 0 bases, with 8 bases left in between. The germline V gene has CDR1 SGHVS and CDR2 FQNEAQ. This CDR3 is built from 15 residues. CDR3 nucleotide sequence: TGTGCCAGCAGCGCAAGCCACTCTGGGGCCAACGTCCTGACTTTC. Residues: CASSASHSGANVLTF. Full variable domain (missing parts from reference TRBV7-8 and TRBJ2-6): GAGVSQSPRYKVAKRGQDVALRCDPISGHVSLFWYQQALGQGPEFLTYFQNEAQLDKSGLPSDRFFAERPEGSVSTLKIQRTQQEDSAVYLCASSASHSGANVLTFGAGSRLTVL.

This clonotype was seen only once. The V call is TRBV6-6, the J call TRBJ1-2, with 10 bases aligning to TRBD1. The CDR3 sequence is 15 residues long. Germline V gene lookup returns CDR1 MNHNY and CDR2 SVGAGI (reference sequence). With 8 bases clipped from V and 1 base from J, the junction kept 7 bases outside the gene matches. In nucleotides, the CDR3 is TGTGCCAGCGGCCGGGACAGGGGATTTAACTATGGCTACACCTTC. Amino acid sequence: CASGRDRGFNYGYTF.

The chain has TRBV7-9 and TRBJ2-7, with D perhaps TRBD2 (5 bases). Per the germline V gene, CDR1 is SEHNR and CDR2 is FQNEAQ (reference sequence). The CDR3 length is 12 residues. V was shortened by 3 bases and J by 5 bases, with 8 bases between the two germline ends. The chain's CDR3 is CASSLYGDEQYF. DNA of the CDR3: TGTGCCAGCAGCTTGTACGGGGACGAGCAGTACTTC.

The CDR3 DNA sequence: TGTGCTAGTGGTTTGTCGGGGGGTACGCAGTATTTT. This encodes CASGLSGGTQYF. The chain has TRBV12-5 and TRBJ2-3; 7 bases are shared with TRBD2. The germline V gene encodes CDR1 LGHNT and CDR2 FRNRAP. The CDR3 length is 12 residues. V trimming: 2 bases; J trimming: 8 bases; junction bases outside the gene matches: 1.

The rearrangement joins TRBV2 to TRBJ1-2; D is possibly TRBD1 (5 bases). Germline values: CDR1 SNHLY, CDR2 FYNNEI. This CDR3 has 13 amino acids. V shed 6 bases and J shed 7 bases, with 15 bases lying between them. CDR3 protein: CASRAAGVLGYTF. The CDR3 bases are TGTGCCAGCAGGGCGGCGGGGGTTCTTGGCTACACCTTC.

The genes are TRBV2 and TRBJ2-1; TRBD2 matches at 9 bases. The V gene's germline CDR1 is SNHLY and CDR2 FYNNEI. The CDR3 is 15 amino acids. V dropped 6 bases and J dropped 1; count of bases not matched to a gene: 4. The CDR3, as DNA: TGTGCCAGCAGGACGCGGGGGGGGTCCTACAATGAGCAGTTCTTC. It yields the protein CASRTRGGSYNEQFF. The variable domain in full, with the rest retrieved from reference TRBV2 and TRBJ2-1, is EPEVTQTPSHQVTQMGQEVILRCVPISNHLYFYWYRQILGQKVEFLVSFYNNEISEKSEIFDDQFSVERPDGSNFTLKIRSTKLEDSAMYFCASRTRGGSYNEQFFGPGTRLTVL.

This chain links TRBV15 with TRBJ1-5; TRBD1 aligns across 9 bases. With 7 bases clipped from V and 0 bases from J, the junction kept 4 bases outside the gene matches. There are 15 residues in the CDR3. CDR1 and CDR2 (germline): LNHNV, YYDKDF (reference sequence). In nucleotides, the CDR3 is TGTGCCACCACCCGGGACAGGGTTAGCAATCAGCCCCAGCATTTT. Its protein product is CATTRDRVSNQPQHF.

The CDR3 nucleotides read TGTGCCAGCAGCCAGGACAGTACATCCCTCCACTTT. The encoded protein is CASSQDSTSLHF. This sequence joins TRBV5-8 and TRBJ1-6, with D tentatively TRBD1 (6 bases). Germline V gives CDR1 SGHTS, CDR2 YDEGEE. V lost 4 bases to trimming and J lost 14 bases, with 13 bases between them. This CDR3 comprises 12 residues. Looking up the rest from reference TRBV5-8 and TRBJ1-6 gives the full variable domain: EAGVTQSPTHLIKTRGQQATLRCSPISGHTSVYWYQQALGLGLQFLLWYDEGEERNRGNFPPRFSGRQFPNYSSELNVNALELEDSALYLCASSQDSTSLHFGNGTRLTVT.

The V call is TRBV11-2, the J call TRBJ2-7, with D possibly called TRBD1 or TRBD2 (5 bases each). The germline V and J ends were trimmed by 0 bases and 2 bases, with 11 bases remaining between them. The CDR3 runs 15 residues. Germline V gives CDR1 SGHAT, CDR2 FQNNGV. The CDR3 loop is CASSLDLSGPYEQYF. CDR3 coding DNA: TGTGCCAGCAGCTTAGACCTTTCGGGGCCCTACGAGCAGTACTTC. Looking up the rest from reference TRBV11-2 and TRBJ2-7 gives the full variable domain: EAGVAQSPRYKIIEKRQSVAFWCNPISGHATLYWYQQILGQGPKLLIQFQNNGVVDDSQLPKDRFSAERLKGVDSTLKIQPAKLEDSAVYLCASSLDLSGPYEQYFGPGTRLTVT.

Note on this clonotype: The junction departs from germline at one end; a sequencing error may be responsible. In nucleotides, the CDR3 is TGTGCCAGCAGCTCTTACAGGGACAATTCACCCCTCCACTTT. Translating gives CASSSYRDNSPLHF. The chain joins TRBV5-3 to TRBJ1-6, with D maybe TRBD1 (6 bases). TRBV5-3 is sorted into the ORF group, with uncertain function. The CDR3 runs to 14 residues.

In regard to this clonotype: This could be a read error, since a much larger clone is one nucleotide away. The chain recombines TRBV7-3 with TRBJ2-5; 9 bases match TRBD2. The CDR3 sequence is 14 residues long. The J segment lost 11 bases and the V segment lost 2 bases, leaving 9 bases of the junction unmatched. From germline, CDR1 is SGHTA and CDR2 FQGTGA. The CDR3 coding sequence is TGTGCCAGCAGCTTAGCGGGGGGGGGCAATGAGCAGTACTTC. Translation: CASSLAGGGNEQYF.

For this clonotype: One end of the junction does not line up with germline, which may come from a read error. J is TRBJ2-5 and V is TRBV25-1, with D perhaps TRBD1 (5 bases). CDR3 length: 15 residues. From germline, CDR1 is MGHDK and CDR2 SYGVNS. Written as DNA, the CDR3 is TGCGCCAGCAGCCAAGTCCTGCAGGGCCAGGAGACCCAGTACTTC. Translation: CASSQVLQGQETQYF.

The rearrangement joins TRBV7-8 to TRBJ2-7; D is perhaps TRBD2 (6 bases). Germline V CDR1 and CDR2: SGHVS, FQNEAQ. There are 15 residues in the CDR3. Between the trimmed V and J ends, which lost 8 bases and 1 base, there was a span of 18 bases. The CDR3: CASGGMGGGSYEQYF. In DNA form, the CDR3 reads TGTGCCAGCGGGGGAATGGGCGGAGGGTCCTACGAGCAGTACTTC.

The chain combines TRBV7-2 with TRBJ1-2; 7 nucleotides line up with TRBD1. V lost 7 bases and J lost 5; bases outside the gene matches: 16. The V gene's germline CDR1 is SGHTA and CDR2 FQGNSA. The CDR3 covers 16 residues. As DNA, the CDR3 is TGTGCCAGCACCAGGGGGGGGGTATTGGCTGAATATGGCTACACCTTC. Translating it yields CASTRGGVLAEYGYTF.

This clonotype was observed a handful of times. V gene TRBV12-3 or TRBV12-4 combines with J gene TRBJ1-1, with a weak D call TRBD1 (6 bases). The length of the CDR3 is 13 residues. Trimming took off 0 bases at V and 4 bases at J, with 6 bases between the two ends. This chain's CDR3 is CASSLAGATEAFF. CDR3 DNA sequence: TGTGCCAGCAGTTTAGCGGGGGCCACTGAAGCTTTCTTT.

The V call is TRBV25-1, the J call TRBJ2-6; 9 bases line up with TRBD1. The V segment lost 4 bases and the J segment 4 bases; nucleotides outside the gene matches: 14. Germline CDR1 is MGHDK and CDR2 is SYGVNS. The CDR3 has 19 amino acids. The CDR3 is CASSGWTGALTSGANVLTF. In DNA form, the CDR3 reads TGTGCCAGCAGTGGATGGACAGGGGCCCTAACCTCCGGGGCCAACGTCCTGACTTTC.

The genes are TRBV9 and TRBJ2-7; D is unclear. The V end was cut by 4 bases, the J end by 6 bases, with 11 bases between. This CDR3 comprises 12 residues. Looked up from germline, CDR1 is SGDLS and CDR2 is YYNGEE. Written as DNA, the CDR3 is TGTGCCAGCAGCCAATGGGGATCCGAGCAGTACTTC. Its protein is CASSQWGSEQYF.

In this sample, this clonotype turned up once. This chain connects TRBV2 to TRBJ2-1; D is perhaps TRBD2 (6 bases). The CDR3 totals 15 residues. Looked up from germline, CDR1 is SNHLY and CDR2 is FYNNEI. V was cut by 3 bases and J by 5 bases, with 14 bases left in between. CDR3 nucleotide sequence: TGTGCCAGCAGTGATAGGCTAGCGCTAAACAATGAGCAGTTCTTC. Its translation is CASSDRLALNNEQFF.

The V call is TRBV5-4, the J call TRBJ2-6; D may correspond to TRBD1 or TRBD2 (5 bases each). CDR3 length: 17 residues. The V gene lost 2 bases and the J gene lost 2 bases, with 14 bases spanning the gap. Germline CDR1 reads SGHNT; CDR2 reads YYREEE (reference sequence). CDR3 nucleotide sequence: TGTGCCAGCAGCTTTCGGGGCAGTACCACTGGGGCCAACGTCCTGACTTTC. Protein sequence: CASSFRGSTTGANVLTF.

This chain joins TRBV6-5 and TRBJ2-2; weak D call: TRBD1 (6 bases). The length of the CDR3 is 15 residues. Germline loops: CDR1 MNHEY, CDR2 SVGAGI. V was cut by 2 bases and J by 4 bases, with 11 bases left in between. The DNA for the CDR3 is TGTGCCAGCAGTTACGAGCTCAGGGGCACCGGGGAGCTGTTTTTT. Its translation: CASSYELRGTGELFF.